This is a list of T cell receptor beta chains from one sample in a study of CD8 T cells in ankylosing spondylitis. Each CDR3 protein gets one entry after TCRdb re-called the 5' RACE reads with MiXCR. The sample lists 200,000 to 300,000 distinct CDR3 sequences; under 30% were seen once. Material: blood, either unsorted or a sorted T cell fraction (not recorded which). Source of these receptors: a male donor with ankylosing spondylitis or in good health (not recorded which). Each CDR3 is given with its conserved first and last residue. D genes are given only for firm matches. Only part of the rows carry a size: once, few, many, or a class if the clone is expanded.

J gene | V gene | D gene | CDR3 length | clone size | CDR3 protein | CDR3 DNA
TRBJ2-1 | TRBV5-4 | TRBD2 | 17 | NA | CASSPTAGVGSYNEQFF | TGTGCCAGCAGCCCCACCGCGGGGGTGGGGTCCTACAATGAGCAGTTCTTC
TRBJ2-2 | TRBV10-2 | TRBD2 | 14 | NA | CASRRLAVTGELFF | TGCGCCAGCAGGAGGCTAGCGGTCACCGGGGAGCTGTTTTTT
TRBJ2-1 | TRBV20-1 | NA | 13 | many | CSAPTQYGNEQFF | TGCAGTGCCCCGACCCAATATGGGAATGAGCAGTTCTTC
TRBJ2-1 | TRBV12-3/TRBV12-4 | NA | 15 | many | CASSFGGLVRNEQFF | TGTGCCAGCAGTTTTGGGGGCTTGGTAAGGAATGAGCAGTTCTTC
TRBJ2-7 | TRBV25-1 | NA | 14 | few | CASGDGTPPYEQYF | TGTGCCAGCGGGGACGGGACACCTCCCTACGAGCAGTACTTC
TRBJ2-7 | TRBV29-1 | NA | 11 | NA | CSVPGFGEQYF | TGCAGCGTTCCGGGCTTTGGAGAGCAGTACTTC
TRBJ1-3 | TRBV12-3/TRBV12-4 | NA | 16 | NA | CASSPAGRYSGNTIYF | TGTGCCAGCAGCCCTGCGGGACGGTACTCTGGAAACACCATATATTTT
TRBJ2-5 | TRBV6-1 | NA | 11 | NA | CASISVETQYF | TGTGCCAGCATATCTGTAGAGACCCAGTACTTC
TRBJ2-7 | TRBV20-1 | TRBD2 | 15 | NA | CSARDSSGGSQEQYF | TGCAGTGCTAGAGATTCCAGCGGGGGGTCTCAAGAGCAGTACTTC
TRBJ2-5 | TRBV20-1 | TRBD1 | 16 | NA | CSACPDRVRARETQYF | TGCAGTGCTTGCCCGGACAGGGTTAGAGCTCGTGAGACCCAGTACTTC
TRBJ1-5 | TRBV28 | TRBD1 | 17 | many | CASRAPSGQGKNQPQHF | TGTGCCAGCAGGGCTCCCTCGGGACAGGGGAAAAATCAGCCCCAGCATTTT
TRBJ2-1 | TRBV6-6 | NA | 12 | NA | CASSYEGGEQFF | TGTGCCAGCAGTTACGAGGGGGGTGAGCAGTTCTTC
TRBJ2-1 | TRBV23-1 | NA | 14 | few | CASASGGAQNEQFF | TGCGCCAGCGCTTCAGGGGGGGCTCAAAATGAGCAGTTCTTC
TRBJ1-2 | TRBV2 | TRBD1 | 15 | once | CASSVKGARDYGYTF | TGTGCCAGCAGTGTAAAGGGGGCGCGGGACTATGGCTACACCTTC
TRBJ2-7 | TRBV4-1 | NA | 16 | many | CASSQDNSLSSYEQYF | TGCGCCAGCAGCCAAGATAACAGTCTATCCTCCTACGAGCAGTACTTC
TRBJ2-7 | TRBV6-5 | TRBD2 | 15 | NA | CATSGTSGGAYEQYF | TGTGCCACTTCCGGGACTAGCGGGGGGGCCTACGAGCAGTACTTC
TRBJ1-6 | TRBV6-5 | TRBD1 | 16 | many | CASSYSSTGGWSPLHF | TGTGCCAGCAGTTACTCATCGACAGGGGGCTGGTCACCCCTCCACTTT
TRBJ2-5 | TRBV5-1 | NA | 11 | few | CASSRDETQYF | TGCGCCAGCAGCAGGGATGAGACCCAGTACTTC
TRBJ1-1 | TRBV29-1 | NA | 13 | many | CSVEEDVNTEAFF | TGCAGCGTTGAAGAGGACGTGAACACTGAAGCTTTCTTT
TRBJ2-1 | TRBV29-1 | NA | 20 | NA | CSAEGRQSRDPRKSYNEQFF | TGCAGCGCCGAGGGGCGGCAAAGCCGGGACCCCCGGAAGTCCTACAATGAGCAGTTCTTC
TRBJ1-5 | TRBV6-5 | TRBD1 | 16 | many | CASSYGRDRGNQPQHF | TGTGCCAGCAGTTACGGACGGGACAGGGGCAATCAGCCCCAGCATTTT
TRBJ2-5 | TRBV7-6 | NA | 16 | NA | CASSPSGGGHKETQYF | TGTGCCAGCAGCCCTTCTGGCGGGGGACACAAAGAGACCCAGTACTTC
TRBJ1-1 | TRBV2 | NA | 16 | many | CASRDPSGLPWGEAFF | TGTGCCAGCAGAGACCCCTCGGGGCTACCCTGGGGTGAAGCTTTCTTT